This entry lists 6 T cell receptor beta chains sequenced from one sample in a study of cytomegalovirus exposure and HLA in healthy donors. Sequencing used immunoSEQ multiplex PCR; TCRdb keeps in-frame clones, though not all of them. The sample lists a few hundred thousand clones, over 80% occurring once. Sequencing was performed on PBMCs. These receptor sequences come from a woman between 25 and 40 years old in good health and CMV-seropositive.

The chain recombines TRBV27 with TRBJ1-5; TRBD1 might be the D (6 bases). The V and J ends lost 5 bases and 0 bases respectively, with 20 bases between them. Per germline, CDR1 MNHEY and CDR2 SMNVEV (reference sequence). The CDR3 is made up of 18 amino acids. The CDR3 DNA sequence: TGTGCCAGCAGTCCAACTTCCGGGACATCATATAGCAATCAGCCCCAGCATTTT. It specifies CASSPTSGTSYSNQPQHF.

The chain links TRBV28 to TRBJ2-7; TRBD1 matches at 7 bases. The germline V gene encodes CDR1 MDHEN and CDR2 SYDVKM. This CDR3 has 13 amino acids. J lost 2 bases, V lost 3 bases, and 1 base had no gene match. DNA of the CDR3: TGTGCCAGCAGTTTCCAGGGGGCCTACGAGCAGTACTTC. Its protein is CASSFQGAYEQYF.

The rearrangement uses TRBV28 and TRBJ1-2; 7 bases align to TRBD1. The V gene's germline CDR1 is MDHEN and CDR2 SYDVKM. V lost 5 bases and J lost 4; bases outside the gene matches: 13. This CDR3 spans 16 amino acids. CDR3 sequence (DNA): TGTGCCAGCAGTACAATATCAACCGGGACAGCCTATGGCTACACCTTC. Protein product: CASSTISTGTAYGYTF.

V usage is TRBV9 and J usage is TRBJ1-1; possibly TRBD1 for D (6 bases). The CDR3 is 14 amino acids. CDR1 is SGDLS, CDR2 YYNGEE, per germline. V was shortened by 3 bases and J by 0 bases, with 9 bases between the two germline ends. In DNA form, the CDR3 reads TGTGCCAGCAGCGAACAGGGACTGAACACTGAAGCTTTCTTT. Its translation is CASSEQGLNTEAFF.

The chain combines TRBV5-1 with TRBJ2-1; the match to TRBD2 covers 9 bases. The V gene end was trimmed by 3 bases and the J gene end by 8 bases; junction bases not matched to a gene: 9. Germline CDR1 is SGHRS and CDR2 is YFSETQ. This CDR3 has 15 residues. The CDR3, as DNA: TGCGCCAGCAGCTCAGGGACTAGCCGGGACGATGAGCAGTTCTTC. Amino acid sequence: CASSSGTSRDDEQFF.

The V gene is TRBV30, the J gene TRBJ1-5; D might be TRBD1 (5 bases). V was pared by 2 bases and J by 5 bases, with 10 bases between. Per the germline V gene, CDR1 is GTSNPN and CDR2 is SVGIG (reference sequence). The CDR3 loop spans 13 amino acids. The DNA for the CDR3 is TGTGCCTGGAGTAGAGGGGCTTATCAGCCCCAGCATTTT. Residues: CAWSRGAYQPQHF.